The clone carrying this TCR beta chain was detected only once. As yet, its antigen is unknown. This beta chain is a stray read from a library made for alpha chains; its abundance is not meaningful. This specimen belongs to a study of glioma-infiltrating T cells. Findings and caveats of the study: CDR3 overlap between tissue and blood was very small. Gliomas, especially low-grade, showed above-expected tissue-blood divergence; non-neoplastic patients showed below.

TCR alpha and beta CDR3 regions were amplified from RNA using iRepertoire nested multiplex PCR. Tissue mRNA or PBMC total RNA, 100-400 ng, went into one-step reverse transcription and amplification. In TCRdb, the multiplex PCR reads were re-called with MiXCR into one record per CDR3 protein. The sample carries fewer than 4,000 distinct CDR3 sequences, 92% recorded once. The V gene end was trimmed by 0 bases and the J gene end by 0 bases; junction bases not matched to a gene: 5. The length of the CDR3 is 16 residues. Germline V gene data show CDR1 as DFQATT and CDR2 as SNEGSKA (reference sequence). Sequenced material: glioma tissue, nonneoplastic brain tissue, or PBMCs (not recorded which). The origin of this receptor is a human donor with low-grade glioma or glioblastoma, undergoing nonglioma brain surgery, or in good health (not recorded which). The chain employs TRBV20-1 and TRBJ2-5; 9 nucleotides align to TRBD2. The CDR3 region is CSAREDSGGYQETQYF. DNA for the CDR3: TGCAGTGCTAGAGAGGATAGCGGGGGATACCAAGAGACCCAGTACTTC.